One sample yielded the 27 T cell receptor beta chains listed below, sequenced in a study of blood T cell repertoires in COVID-19. TCRdb's table, derived via immunoSEQ multiplex PCR, lists solely in-frame clones and lacks some. The sample has around 71,000 clones, roughly 80% seen once. Specimen: peripheral blood. Receptors were obtained from an older man with acute or convalescent COVID-19.

This chain uses TRBV6-4 with TRBJ1-2; 7 positions match TRBD1. This CDR3 comprises 15 residues. J gave up 3 bases and V 6 bases, and 10 bases lay outside the gene matches. Germline V CDR1 and CDR2: MRHNA, SNTAGT. The CDR3 protein is CASRPDRTGYYGYTF. The CDR3 region has the DNA TGTGCCAGCAGACCCGACCGGACAGGCTACTATGGCTACACCTTC.

This clone has a handful of counts. The DNA of the CDR3 is TGTGCCACCAGCAGAGAGATGAGGTGGGGCCCTACAGGAGAAAACTATGGCTACACCTTC. Its translation: CATSREMRWGPTGENYGYTF. The chain uses TRBV15 and TRBJ1-2; the D gene is possibly TRBD1 (5 bases). The V gene lost 0 bases and the J gene lost 2 bases, with 25 bases spanning the gap. Germline lookup yields CDR1 LNHNV and CDR2 YYDKDF (reference sequence). The CDR3 has 20 residues.

This clone was detected a few times. Other DNA sequences in the same sample also yield this CDR3. V gene TRBV28 combines with J gene TRBJ1-5; TRBD1 matches at 9 bases. V lost 3 bases to trimming and J lost 4 bases; unmatched junction nucleotides: 1. This CDR3 comprises 14 residues. CDR1 is MDHEN, CDR2 SYDVKM, per germline. The CDR3 is CASSFGTGNQPQHF. CDR3 coding DNA: TGTGCCAGCAGTTTTGGGACAGGGAATCAGCCCCAGCATTTT.

The genes are TRBV5-4 and TRBJ2-7, with TRBD2 identical over 10 bases. CDR1 SGHNT and CDR2 YYREEE come from the germline V gene (reference sequence). The CDR3 runs 18 residues. V shed 0 bases, J shed 6 bases, and the junction held 15 bases outside the gene matches. The CDR3 here is CASSLGLAGVSFRPEQYF. The CDR3 region has the DNA TGTGCCAGCAGCTTGGGTCTAGCGGGAGTTTCCTTTAGACCCGAGCAGTACTTC.

V usage is TRBV10-3 and J usage is TRBJ2-1; 11 bases align to TRBD2. The length of the CDR3 is 15 residues. Trimming took 6 bases from V and 7 from J; bases not matched to a gene: 8. Germline V CDR1 and CDR2: ENHRY, SYGVKD. The CDR3, as DNA: TGTGCCATCAGGGGGGGACTAGCGGAACGGAATGAGCAGTTCTTC. This codes for CAIRGGLAERNEQFF.

The sample holds a few counts of this clone. This chain joins TRBV6-2 or TRBV6-3 and TRBJ2-7; 11 bases are shared with TRBD2. This CDR3 is 19 amino acids long. Trimming cost V 4 bases and J 4 bases; bases outside gene matches: 18. CDR1 and CDR2 from the germline V gene are MNHEY and SVGEGT. This chain's CDR3 is CASSLPTGTSGSLRYEQYF. CDR3 coding DNA: TGTGCCAGCAGTTTGCCGACCGGGACTAGCGGCTCCCTGCGTTACGAGCAGTACTTC.

The chain couples TRBV23-1 to TRBJ2-1; 8 bases line up with TRBD1. TRBV23-1 falls under the ORF class, with uncertain function. The CDR3 has 11 residues. J lost 8 bases, V lost 6 bases, and 0 bases had no gene match. The CDR3 nucleotides read TGCGCCAGCAGGACAGGGGATGAGCAGTTCTTC. As protein: CASRTGDEQFF.

DNA for the CDR3: TGTGCCAGCAGCCGGGACAGGTCTGAAAAACTGTTTTTT. Translation: CASSRDRSEKLFF. The V and J genes are TRBV14 and TRBJ1-4; TRBD1 matches 8 bases. V shed 4 bases, J shed 7 bases, and the junction held 2 bases outside the gene matches. The germline gives CDR1 SGHDN, CDR2 FVKESK. The CDR3 extends over 13 amino acids.

V is TRBV6-5 and J is TRBJ2-7, with 10 bases identical to TRBD1. Germline V gene sequence: CDR1 MNHEY, CDR2 SVGAGI. J lost 4 bases, V lost 8 bases, and 5 bases had no gene match. The CDR3 sequence is 13 residues long. The CDR3 here is CASWDRGAYEQYF. DNA for the CDR3: TGTGCCAGCTGGGACAGGGGTGCGTACGAGCAGTACTTC.

The chain links TRBV7-3 to TRBJ2-1; 15 bases align to TRBD2. The ends lost 2 bases at V and 6 bases at J; junction bases unmatched: 5. The CDR3 spans 17 residues. Germline lookup yields CDR1 SGHTA and CDR2 FQGTGA. The CDR3 DNA sequence: TGTGCCAGCAGCTTATCCCAGGGACTAGCGGGAGGCAATGAGCAGTTCTTC. This codes for CASSLSQGLAGGNEQFF.

The chain joins TRBV2 to TRBJ2-7; D gene unclear. With 5 bases removed from V and 2 bases from J, the gap between germline ends came to 10 bases. The length of the CDR3 is 13 residues. Germline V lookup: CDR1 SNHLY, CDR2 FYNNEI. CDR3 DNA sequence: TGTGCCAGCAGTCTCAGGCAGACCTACGAGCAGTACTTC. Encoded protein: CASSLRQTYEQYF. The variable domain in full, with the rest retrieved from reference TRBV2 and TRBJ2-7, is EPEVTQTPSHQVTQMGQEVILRCVPISNHLYFYWYRQILGQKVEFLVSFYNNEISEKSEIFDDQFSVERPDGSNFTLKIRSTKLEDSAMYFCASSLRQTYEQYFGPGTRLTVT.

J is TRBJ1-2 and V is TRBV27; unclear D gene. V shed 5 bases and J shed 0 bases, with 10 bases lying between them. CDR3 length: 14 residues. Germline CDR1 and CDR2: MNHEY and SMNVEV (reference sequence). The CDR3 coding sequence is TGTGCCAGCAGTACCAACCCAGCTAACTATGGCTACACCTTC. Translating it yields CASSTNPANYGYTF.

The rearrangement links TRBV10-3 to TRBJ2-7, with 9 bases fitting TRBD1. The CDR3 runs to 16 residues. From germline, CDR1 is ENHRY and CDR2 SYGVKD. J was trimmed by 5 bases and V by 2 bases; bases with no gene match: 10. CDR3 in DNA: TGTGCCATCAGTGAGATACGGGGACAGGGTCAAAACGAGCAGTACTTC. It codes for CAISEIRGQGQNEQYF.

The chain couples TRBV5-5 to TRBJ1-2; 7 nucleotides match TRBD1. V shed 0 bases, J shed 0 bases, and the junction held 2 bases outside the gene matches. Germline V CDR1 and CDR2: SGHKS, YYEKEE (reference sequence). This CDR3 is 15 amino acids long. CDR3 region: CASSLGQGPNYGYTF. The CDR3 nucleotides read TGTGCCAGCAGCTTGGGACAGGGTCCTAACTATGGCTACACCTTC.

The genes are TRBV28 and TRBJ2-2; possible D gene TRBD2, 6 bases. This CDR3 is 12 amino acids long. Germline CDR1 and CDR2: MDHEN and SYDVKM. With 2 bases removed from V and 8 bases from J, the gap between germline ends came to 6 bases. This chain's CDR3 is CASSLGGGELFF. The CDR3, as DNA: TGTGCCAGCAGTTTAGGAGGGGGGGAGCTGTTTTTT.

The chain combines TRBV5-1 with TRBJ2-7; 9 positions match TRBD2. This CDR3 contains 15 residues. Germline trimming cut 4 bases from V and 5 bases from J; bases unmatched to any gene: 10. The germline V gene encodes CDR1 SGHRS and CDR2 YFSETQ. CDR3: CASSVPIAGEDEQYF. The CDR3 coding sequence is TGCGCCAGCAGCGTCCCCATAGCGGGAGAGGACGAGCAGTACTTC.

The rearrangement links TRBV7-9 to TRBJ2-4; possibly TRBD1 for D (7 bases). Per germline, CDR1 SEHNR and CDR2 FQNEAQ (reference sequence). The CDR3 contains 17 residues. Trimming shortened V by 3 bases and J by 3 bases, and 18 bases separated the two germline ends. CDR3 in DNA: TGTGCCAGCAGCTTGGGTCCGGGGGACAGCAACAAAAACATTCAGTACTTC. Protein product: CASSLGPGDSNKNIQYF.

This clone was counted once. As DNA, the CDR3 is TGTGCCAGCAGCTTTAGCGGGAGGGCCAATTATGAGCAGTTCTTC. The encoded protein is CASSFSGRANYEQFF. The chain joins TRBV28 to TRBJ2-1; 11 nucleotides line up with TRBD2. The germline gives CDR1 MDHEN, CDR2 SYDVKM. The CDR3 consists of 15 residues. Losses at the gene ends were 6 bases for V and 8 bases for J; bases not matched to a gene: 9.

This clone is a singleton in its sample. The chain carries TRBV19 and TRBJ2-1; the D is unclear. CDR1 LNHDA and CDR2 SQIVND come from the germline V gene (reference sequence). V lost 6 bases, J lost 6 bases, and 15 bases lay in between. The CDR3 length is 14 residues. CDR3 sequence: CASSGLISINEQFF. In DNA form, the CDR3 reads TGTGCCAGTAGCGGTTTGATAAGTATCAATGAGCAGTTCTTC.

The V gene is TRBV14, the J gene TRBJ1-1; 7 positions match TRBD1. This CDR3 has 14 amino acids. Germline lookup yields CDR1 SGHDN and CDR2 FVKESK. J lost 1 base, V lost 5 bases, and 4 bases had no gene match. CDR3 in amino acids: CASSTGTANTEAFF. CDR3 DNA sequence: TGTGCCAGCAGCACAGGGACAGCGAACACTGAAGCTTTCTTT.

This chain links TRBV6-5 with TRBJ1-2, with TRBD1 as a possible D gene (6 bases). The germline V and J ends were trimmed by 6 bases and 3 bases, with 11 bases remaining between them. The CDR3 covers 13 residues. Germline lookup yields CDR1 MNHEY and CDR2 SVGAGI. The CDR3 spells CASRGAGDYGYTF. For the CDR3, the DNA is TGTGCCAGCAGGGGGGCAGGGGACTATGGCTACACCTTC.

The rearrangement joins TRBV5-5 to TRBJ1-3; 7 bases are shared with TRBD1. The CDR3 is 15 amino acids. From germline, CDR1 is SGHKS and CDR2 YYEKEE (reference sequence). V was clipped by 6 bases and J by 0 bases; unmatched bases: 6. The CDR3 coding sequence is TGTGCCAGCACGACAGGGCCTTACTCTGGAAACACCATATATTTT. It codes for CASTTGPYSGNTIYF.

The chain couples TRBV15 to TRBJ1-1; D may be TRBD1 (5 bases). Germline-derived CDR1 and CDR2 are LNHNV and YYDKDF (reference sequence). The V gene lost 3 bases and the J gene lost 1 base, with 18 bases spanning the gap. The CDR3 is 17 residues long. CDR3 protein: CATSRGLVDGKNTEAFF. CDR3 DNA sequence: TGTGCCACCAGCAGGGGACTAGTGGACGGGAAGAACACTGAAGCTTTCTTT.

The chain has TRBV27 and TRBJ1-6; 8 bases fit TRBD1. CDR3 length: 18 amino acids. The V and J ends lost 8 bases and 9 bases, in that order; junction bases with no gene match: 21. Looked up from germline, CDR1 is MNHEY and CDR2 is SMNVEV (reference sequence). The CDR3: CASLPSAGGVKLSSPLHF. The CDR3 DNA reads as TGTGCCAGCTTGCCCTCGGCAGGGGGCGTGAAATTGAGTTCACCCCTCCACTTT.

The V call is TRBV6-5, the J call TRBJ2-1; a weak D match, TRBD2 (6 bases). V lost 0 bases and J 5 bases, leaving 14 bases between the germline ends. Germline V lookup: CDR1 MNHEY, CDR2 SVGAGI. CDR3 length equals 16 residues. In nucleotides, the CDR3 is TGTGCCAGCAGTTACTCGGGGGGTCCGGACCACAATGAGCAGTTCTTC. This translates into CASSYSGGPDHNEQFF.

The V and J genes are TRBV7-2 and TRBJ2-3, with 8 bases aligning to TRBD1. Germline V gives CDR1 SGHTA, CDR2 FQGNSA. CDR3 size: 15 residues. V lost 3 bases to trimming and J lost 6 bases; unmatched junction nucleotides: 8. CDR3 protein: CASSLSQGVKDTQYF. DNA of the CDR3: TGTGCCAGCAGCTTGTCACAGGGGGTAAAGGATACGCAGTATTTT.

The V and J genes are TRBV7-8 and TRBJ2-7, with TRBD2 matching over 11 bases. This CDR3 contains 15 residues. Germline CDR1 and CDR2: SGHVS and FQNEAQ. V was clipped by 0 bases and J by 11 bases; unmatched bases: 9. This CDR3 is CASSLARGGLAAEYF. In nucleotides, the CDR3 is TGTGCCAGCAGCTTAGCGAGAGGGGGACTAGCGGCGGAGTACTTC.